This T cell receptor (beta chain) was found in a study of T cell responses to AZD1222 COVID-19 vaccine. The analysis combined second doses at about 4 or about 12 weeks. This clone was seen once. Antigen: not known. Study results and limitations: It was only 6 or 7 AZD1222 recipients who were seropositive at baseline. No repertoire was sampled before or during the peak T cell response, only after it.

Profiling relied on immunoSEQ multiplex PCR, and the TCRdb table lists in-frame clones only, not all of them. The table includes some 140,000 clones, 80% to 95% detected once. The CDR3 totals 15 residues. In germline, CDR1 is SGHTA, CDR2 FQGTGA. V lost 2 bases and J 1 base, leaving 10 bases between the germline ends. The V call is TRBV7-3, the J call TRBJ2-3; a possible D gene is TRBD2 (6 bases). The TCR sequence derives from an adult who received the AZD1222 COVID-19 vaccine. The sample was peripheral blood, taken 28 days after the second AZD1222 dose. The CDR3 sequence: CASSLDSSGTDTQYF. DNA for the CDR3: TGTGCCAGCAGCTTAGATTCTAGCGGCACAGATACGCAGTATTTT.